The 15 T cell receptor beta chains below were found in one sample sequenced in a study of shared clonotypes between healthy human individuals. Sequenced by immunoSEQ multiplex PCR; TCRdb stores in-frame clones only, minus some. The data hold 1,500,000 or so clones, with around 97% observed a single time. The sequenced sample consisted of naive CD4+ T cells sorted from blood. Subset denoted: CD45RA+ positively selected. The receptor source for this set is a man aged 25 to 45 in good health.

The rearrangement uses TRBV2 and TRBJ2-7; D call uncertain. This CDR3 spans 14 amino acids. Deletions cut 1 base from V and 1 base from J, with 8 bases between. The germline V gene encodes CDR1 SNHLY and CDR2 FYNNEI. CDR3 region: CASSEGLTSYEQYF. DNA for the CDR3: TGTGCCAGCAGTGAAGGGCTCACTTCCTACGAGCAGTACTTC.

The rearrangement joins TRBV29-1 to TRBJ2-1; D perhaps matches TRBD1 (5 bases). The CDR3 sequence is 14 residues long. V shed 2 bases and J shed 4 bases, with 12 bases lying between them. Germline lookup yields CDR1 SQVTM and CDR2 ANQGSEA. Here the CDR3 reads CSVELGAAYNEQFF. CDR3 DNA: TGCAGCGTTGAACTAGGGGCCGCATACAATGAGCAGTTCTTC.

V and J are TRBV5-6 and TRBJ1-5; D gene unclear. CDR3 length: 13 residues. V was clipped by 1 base and J by 5 bases, with 7 bases between them. Per the germline V gene, CDR1 is SGHDT and CDR2 is YYEEEE. The CDR3 sequence: CASSLQPDQPQHF. DNA of the CDR3: TGTGCCAGCAGCTTGCAACCAGATCAGCCCCAGCATTTT.

The rearrangement joins TRBV5-4 to TRBJ2-2, with 15 bases fitting TRBD2. The V and J ends lost 4 bases and 2 bases, in that order; junction bases with no gene match: 3. Germline lookup yields CDR1 SGHNT and CDR2 YYREEE (reference sequence). This CDR3 spans 17 amino acids. The CDR3 DNA sequence: TGTGCCAGCAGCACGGGACTAGCGGGAGGTAACACCGGGGAGCTGTTTTTT. Translation gives CASSTGLAGGNTGELFF.

DNA for the CDR3: TGTGCCAGTAGTATATTCCCCCGTGGGGAGACCCAGTACTTC. Translating gives CASSIFPRGETQYF. The chain joins TRBV19 to TRBJ2-5, with D uncertain. CDR3 length: 14 residues. With 2 bases removed from V and 5 bases from J, the gap between germline ends came to 12 bases. Germline V gene lookup returns CDR1 LNHDA and CDR2 SQIVND (reference sequence).

This chain uses TRBV18 with TRBJ2-3; D remains unclear. Trimming shortened V by 4 bases and J by 4 bases, and 12 bases separated the two germline ends. The V gene's germline CDR1 is KGHSH and CDR2 LQKENI. This CDR3 is 14 amino acids long. The CDR3 here is CASSLIDEADTQYF. CDR3 DNA sequence: TGTGCCAGCTCACTGATCGACGAGGCAGATACGCAGTATTTT.

This sequence joins TRBV19 and TRBJ2-7; 11 bases match TRBD2. Germline loops: CDR1 LNHDA, CDR2 SQIVND (reference sequence). The ends lost 3 bases at V and 2 bases at J; junction bases unmatched: 6. The CDR3 has 16 residues. CDR3 sequence: CASSIGGLAEPYEQYF. The CDR3, as DNA: TGTGCCAGTAGTATTGGGGGACTAGCGGAACCCTACGAGCAGTACTTC. The complete variable domain, with remaining parts taken from reference TRBV19 and TRBJ2-7, reads DGGITQSPKYLFRKEGQNVTLSCEQNLNHDAMYWYRQDPGQGLRLIYYSQIVNDFQKGDIAEGYSVSREKKESFPLTVTSAQKNPTAFYLCASSIGGLAEPYEQYFGPGTRLTVT.

This chain links TRBV6-5 with TRBJ2-1, with 14 bases matching TRBD2. The CDR3 has 16 amino acids. V lost 2 bases and J lost 8; bases outside the gene matches: 5. From germline, CDR1 is MNHEY and CDR2 SVGAGI. DNA of the CDR3: TGTGCCAGCAGTTACCCCCGACTAGCGGGAGGGGATGAGCAGTTCTTC. Amino acids: CASSYPRLAGGDEQFF.

This clone was seen just once. Other DNA sequences from this sample encode an identical CDR3 as well. The CDR3 coding sequence is TGCGCCAGCAGCTTGGACCTTCAAGAGACCCAGTACTTC. This gives the protein CASSLDLQETQYF. The V gene is TRBV5-1, the J gene TRBJ2-5; no definite D call. V was clipped by 0 bases and J by 2 bases, with 5 bases between them. In germline, CDR1 is SGHRS, CDR2 YFSETQ. This CDR3 comprises 13 residues.

The CDR3 sequence is CSVEKLVGETQYF. In DNA form, the CDR3 reads TGCAGCGTTGAAAAATTGGTCGGAGAGACCCAGTACTTC. This sequence joins TRBV29-1 and TRBJ2-5; unclear D gene. This CDR3 has 13 residues. Per the germline V gene, CDR1 is SQVTM and CDR2 is ANQGSEA. Trimming removed 2 bases at V and 4 bases at J, with 11 bases between.

The chain joins TRBV5-4 to TRBJ2-3, with D perhaps matching TRBD2 (5 bases). CDR3 size: 14 residues. Trimming removed 1 base at V and 2 bases at J, with 8 bases between. The germline CDR1 and CDR2 sequences are SGHNT and YYREEE (reference sequence). CDR3: CASSLQRFTDTQYF. The CDR3, as DNA: TGTGCCAGCAGCTTGCAGCGGTTCACAGATACGCAGTATTTT.

The chain carries TRBV10-3 and TRBJ1-1; tentatively, D is TRBD1 (5 bases). CDR3 size: 15 residues. V was shortened by 2 bases and J by 10 bases, with 20 bases between the two germline ends. CDR1 is ENHRY, CDR2 SYGVKD, per germline. This chain's CDR3 is CAISETQTGPGVAFF. The CDR3 coding sequence is TGTGCCATCAGTGAGACCCAAACAGGTCCCGGGGTAGCTTTCTTT.

This chain links TRBV18 with TRBJ2-7; 15 nucleotides match TRBD2. V was clipped by 5 bases and J by 6 bases; unmatched bases: 5. The CDR3 is 15 amino acids. Germline V CDR1 and CDR2: KGHSH, LQKENI. CDR3 protein: CASSTGLAGGGEQYF. CDR3 nucleotide sequence: TGTGCCAGCTCAACCGGACTAGCGGGAGGGGGCGAGCAGTACTTC.

The rearrangement links TRBV18 to TRBJ2-2; a possible D gene is TRBD2 (5 bases). CDR3 length equals 13 residues. With 6 bases removed from V and 1 base from J, the gap between germline ends came to 6 bases. Germline lookup yields CDR1 KGHSH and CDR2 LQKENI. This CDR3 is CASSRENTGELFF. CDR3 DNA sequence: TGTGCCAGCTCCCGGGAGAACACCGGGGAGCTGTTTTTT.

V is TRBV6-1 and J is TRBJ2-1; weak D call: TRBD2 (6 bases). The CDR3 contains 12 residues. Trimming pared 5 bases from V and 12 bases from J, leaving 14 bases between. Germline V CDR1 and CDR2: MNHNS, SASEGT. CDR3 coding DNA: TGTGCCAGCAGTTGGGACTCCTTCGGGCAGTTCTTC. It translates to CASSWDSFGQFF.